A selection of T cell receptor beta chains follows, all from one sample in a study of preoperative IRX-2 immunotherapy in early breast cancer. Libraries were prepared by immunoSEQ multiplex PCR; TCRdb keeps only in-frame clonotypes and omits some of them. The repertoire includes about 3,300 clones, approximately 62% of them detected once, and approximately 9.1% sits in the top ten. Here the sequenced sample was tumor tissue, taken before IRX-2 immunotherapy. The receptors shown here come from a human donor with breast cancer. The CDR3 runs from the conserved cysteine through the conserved F or W. A D gene is named only where the DNA matches it firmly. Size tells how often a clone was seen (once, few, many) or the class of an expanded clone, and some rows leave it out.

v_call	cdr3_length	clone_size	j_call	d_call	cdr3_aa
TRBV15	14	large	TRBJ2-1	-	CATVDQDSYNEQFF
TRBV6-8	13	-	TRBJ1-2	-	CAIKRGGDYGYTF
TRBV6-8	16	-	TRBJ1-4	TRBD1	CASRRTGRATNEKLFF
TRBV18	14	-	TRBJ1-5	-	CASSRGDSNQPQHF
TRBV11-3	14	-	TRBJ2-2	-	CASAKERGTGELFF
TRBV30	18	few	TRBJ2-7	TRBD2	CAWSARDRTSGRRGEQYF
TRBV5-1	15	-	TRBJ2-7	TRBD1	CASSLGGQLGNEQYF
TRBV4-1	15	-	TRBJ2-5	-	CASSLIEGMGETQYF
TRBV18	17	-	TRBJ1-3	-	CASSPLTGPLSGNTIYF
TRBV10-2	15	-	TRBJ2-3	-	CASSYLGTVIDTQYF
TRBV10-2	12	-	TRBJ2-3	-	CAIGPSTDTQYF
TRBV10-3	17	-	TRBJ2-1	-	CAISERDSLYSYNEQFF
TRBV4-1	13	-	TRBJ1-1	-	CASSQGRHTEAFF
TRBV11-3	14	few	TRBJ1-2	-	CASSPEWQGHGYTF
TRBV11-3	15	-	TRBJ2-2	-	CASSSPGSHTGELFF
TRBV19	14	-	TRBJ2-2	-	CATRETGYTGELFF
TRBV6-8	12	-	TRBJ2-2	TRBD1	CASRRQGGELFF
TRBV10-2	19	-	TRBJ2-2	TRBD2	CASSELRTSGAANTGELFF
TRBV28	16	-	TRBJ2-2	TRBD1	CASTWLGTGATGELFF
TRBV10-2	15	-	TRBJ2-3	-	CASSDGVLVPDTQYF
TRBV6-8	13	-	TRBJ1-1	-	CAITATENTEAFF
TRBV5-1	16	-	TRBJ1-1	-	CASSLDPTGSNTEAFF
TRBV5-1	15	-	TRBJ1-5	-	CASSEGQSANQPQHF
TRBV18	15	-	TRBJ2-2	-	CASSPGRETAGELFF
TRBV4-1	16	-	TRBJ2-2	-	CASSQVISSSTGELFF
TRBV29-1	12	-	TRBJ2-3	-	CSVETGTDTQYF
TRBV18	15	-	TRBJ1-1	-	CASSPSQGFDTEAFF
TRBV29-1	12	-	TRBJ1-2	-	CSSREGAYGYTF
TRBV15	15	-	TRBJ2-2	-	CATSRPSALAGELFF
TRBV18	18	-	TRBJ2-2	-	CASSPQRLGRGNTGELFF
TRBV7-2	13	-	TRBJ1-5	-	CASRQQGNQPQHF
TRBV11-3	14	-	TRBJ1-1	TRBD1	CASSSGGGFTEAFF
TRBV6-8	13	-	TRBJ1-1	-	CASSWDTNTEAFF
TRBV14	11	medium-sized	TRBJ2-1	-	CASGPVDEQFF
TRBV6-8	15	-	TRBJ1-1	-	CASRPEATGRPEAFF